These T cell receptor beta chains were read from a single sample in a study of cytomegalovirus exposure and HLA in healthy donors. Some clones are missing from TCRdb's copy, which holds only in-frame ones; the method was immunoSEQ multiplex PCR. The table has over 200,000 clones, 75% to 80% seen once. Sequenced sample: PBMCs. The receptors come from a male donor in good health and CMV-seronegative. Each CDR3 is given with its conserved first and last residue. A D gene is named only where the DNA matches it firmly. Expanded clones are given a class, and other clones once, few, many or no size at all.

d_call	j_call	clone_size	v_call	cdr3_nt	cdr3_aa
.	TRBJ2-7	once	TRBV4-2	TGTGCCAGCAGCCAAGGGAGGACAGTGGGCGAGCAGTACTTC	CASSQGRTVGEQYF
TRBD1	TRBJ2-2	.	TRBV4-3	TGCGCCAGCAGCCGTGACAGGGTACTTTCCGGGGAGCTGTTTTTT	CASSRDRVLSGELFF
TRBD1	TRBJ2-1	.	TRBV7-3	TGTGCCAGCAGACAGACAGGGGGCAATGAGCAGTTCTTC	CASRQTGGNEQFF
.	TRBJ2-3	.	TRBV6-5	TGTGCCAGCAGCCAACGGGGGACCGGCACGCAGTATTTT	CASSQRGTGTQYF
.	TRBJ1-4	.	TRBV28	TGTGCCAGCAGCCCATCCGGGGGGCTAAGTGAAAAACTGTTTTTT	CASSPSGGLSEKLFF
TRBD1	TRBJ2-7	.	TRBV7-9	TGTGCTAGCAGCTACCGGGACAGGGGTGGCGAGCAGTACTTC	CASSYRDRGGEQYF
TRBD2	TRBJ2-7	.	TRBV14	TGTGCCAGCGAACAAACTAGCGGGAGCTACGAGCAGTACTTC	CASEQTSGSYEQYF
TRBD2	TRBJ2-5	.	TRBV6-6	TGTGCCAGCAGTTACAGAGGCGGGGGGACCCCAGAGACCCAGTACTTC	CASSYRGGGTPETQYF
TRBD2	TRBJ2-1	.	TRBV6-4	TGTGCCAGCAGTGACTCGAACGGGGGGGATGAGCAGTTCTTC	CASSDSNGGDEQFF
TRBD1	TRBJ2-7	.	TRBV4-3	TGCGCCAGCAGCCAGGGGGACAGGGGCTCCTACGAGCAGTACTTC	CASSQGDRGSYEQYF
.	TRBJ1-1	.	TRBV19	TGTGCCAGTACCTTATCCGAAGACAGGACGGTCGGAGCTTTCTTT	CASTLSEDRTVGAFF
.	TRBJ1-2	.	TRBV27	TGTGCCAGCAGTTTATTACCGGGAAATAACTATGGCTACACCTTC	CASSLLPGNNYGYTF
TRBD1	TRBJ1-2	.	TRBV5-1	TGCGCCAGCAGCTTGGGACAGGGTAATGGCTACACCTTC	CASSLGQGNGYTF
.	TRBJ2-1	.	TRBV6-4	TGTGCCAGCAGTGAGGAGGAATACAATGAGCAGTTCTTC	CASSEEEYNEQFF
.	TRBJ2-7	.	TRBV7-6	TGTGCCAGCAGCCGGGGATGGCAGGGGACCTACGAGCAGTACTTC	CASSRGWQGTYEQYF
TRBD1	TRBJ1-3	.	TRBV19	TGTGCCAGTAGTAACAACAGGGGCTCTGGAAACACCATATATTTT	CASSNNRGSGNTIYF
.	TRBJ1-1	.	TRBV11-3	TGTGCCAGCAGCCTGACAGGGAACACTGAAGCTTTCTTT	CASSLTGNTEAFF